These 10 T cell receptor beta chains were sequenced from one sample in a study of read filtering for tumor transcriptome and immune sequencing. From around 0.4 ug of RNA, a library with molecular barcoded alpha/delta and beta/gamma adaptors was made. TCRdb used MiXCR to reprocess the reads, holding one entry per CDR3 protein. The sample lists over 15,000 distinct CDR3 sequences; around 21% were seen once. Sequencing was performed on a population of CD138-negative cells sorted from bone marrow. The receptors derive from a donor aged 40 or over with multiple myeloma.

This clonotype occurred many times. This sequence joins TRBV11-2 and TRBJ2-1; 11 bases match TRBD1. The V segment lost 5 bases and the J segment 4 bases; nucleotides outside the gene matches: 7. The CDR3 covers 16 residues. Per the germline V gene, CDR1 is SGHAT and CDR2 is FQNNGV. The DNA of the CDR3 is TGTGCCAGCAGCGACGGGACAGGGGGACCGTACAATGAGCAGTTCTTC. Residues: CASSDGTGGPYNEQFF.

This clonotype was observed a few times. The genes are TRBV7-3 and TRBJ2-2; the D is unclear. This CDR3 comprises 15 residues. Trimming stripped 5 bases from V and 3 bases from J, with 13 bases between. Germline V gene sequence: CDR1 SGHTA, CDR2 FQGTGA. CDR3 residues: CASSPSGTDTGELFF. The CDR3 bases are TGTGCCAGCAGCCCCTCGGGCACGGACACCGGGGAGCTGTTTTTT.

Regarding this clonotype: Since no conserved phenylalanine or tryptophan closes the CDR3, a read error is the likely cause. The chain links TRBV28 to TRBJ2-7; no clear D gene. There are 12 residues in the CDR3. In germline, CDR1 is MDHEN, CDR2 SYDVKM. V was shortened by 6 bases and J by 7 bases, with 13 bases between the two germline ends. CDR3 DNA sequence: TGTGCCAGCAGCCGGATTCAAGTAGAGCAGTACTTA. Translated: CASSRIQVEQYL.

This chain joins TRBV28 and TRBJ2-7; D might be TRBD2 (6 bases). Germline lookup yields CDR1 MDHEN and CDR2 SYDVKM. V gave up 3 bases and J gave up 3 bases, with 15 bases separating them. The CDR3 is 15 amino acids. This chain's CDR3 is CASSFEGTALYEQYF. The CDR3 bases are TGTGCCAGCAGTTTTGAGGGGACTGCTCTCTACGAGCAGTACTTC.

This clonotype has a count of ten or more. The chain links TRBV12-3 or TRBV12-4 to TRBJ2-3; TRBD2 matches at 8 bases. V trimming: 2 bases; J trimming: 6 bases; junction bases outside the gene matches: 1. This CDR3 comprises 13 residues. The CDR3 DNA reads as TGTGCCAGCAGTTTACCTAGCGGGGATACGCAGTATTTT. Translating gives CASSLPSGDTQYF.

This chain links TRBV5-4 with TRBJ2-1, with TRBD2 identical over 7 bases. The CDR3 has 16 residues. The germline CDR1 and CDR2 sequences are SGHNT and YYREEE (reference sequence). Germline trimming cut 0 bases from V and 2 bases from J; bases unmatched to any gene: 5. The CDR3 DNA follows: TGTGCCAGCAGCTTGGCCACAGCGGGGACCTACAATGAGCAGTTCTTC. This gives the protein CASSLATAGTYNEQFF.

This clonotype was observed at least ten times. The chain couples TRBV20-1 to TRBJ2-3; 7 bases match TRBD2. Germline V CDR1 and CDR2: DFQATT, SNEGSKA (reference sequence). V was pared by 5 bases and J by 4 bases, with 9 bases of the junction left unmatched. The CDR3 spans 14 residues. CDR3 sequence reads: CSARDYYIADTQYF. Here the CDR3 DNA reads TGCAGTGCTCGGGACTACTATATAGCAGATACGCAGTATTTT.

Judged by abundance, this clonotype is medium-sized. The CDR3 spells CASHDLGNEQFF. The CDR3 DNA reads as TGTGCCAGCCATGATTTGGGGAATGAGCAGTTCTTC. V and J are TRBV6-2 or TRBV6-3 and TRBJ2-1; unclear D gene. Trimming stripped 8 bases from V and 7 bases from J, with 12 bases between. The V gene's germline CDR1 is MNHEY and CDR2 SVGEGT. The CDR3 contains 12 residues.

As concerns this clonotype: With a much larger clone just one base away, this may be a read error. V and J are TRBV28 and TRBJ2-7; no definite D call. This CDR3 spans 11 amino acids. The V gene's germline CDR1 is MDHEN and CDR2 SYDVKM. The chain's CDR3 is CVSSPLGEQYF. CDR3 nucleotides: TGTGTCAGCAGCCCCCTGGGCGAGCAGTACTTC. Filled out from reference TRBV28 and TRBJ2-7, the complete variable domain reads DVKVTQSSRYLVKRTGEKVFLECVQDMDHENMFWYRQDPGLGLRLIYFSYDVKMKEKGDIPEGYSVSREKKERFSLILESASTNQTSMYLCVSSPLGEQYFGPGTRLTVT.

The table lists this clonotype with many counts. The gene calls are TRBV20-1 and TRBJ2-1, with D possibly being TRBD2 (5 bases). From germline, CDR1 is DFQATT and CDR2 SNEGSKA (reference sequence). This CDR3 contains 14 residues. The V and J ends lost 6 bases and 2 bases respectively, with 14 bases between them. CDR3 DNA: TGCAGTGCCCCCGGGAAGGTAGCCTACAATGAGCAGTTCTTC. Its protein is CSAPGKVAYNEQFF.